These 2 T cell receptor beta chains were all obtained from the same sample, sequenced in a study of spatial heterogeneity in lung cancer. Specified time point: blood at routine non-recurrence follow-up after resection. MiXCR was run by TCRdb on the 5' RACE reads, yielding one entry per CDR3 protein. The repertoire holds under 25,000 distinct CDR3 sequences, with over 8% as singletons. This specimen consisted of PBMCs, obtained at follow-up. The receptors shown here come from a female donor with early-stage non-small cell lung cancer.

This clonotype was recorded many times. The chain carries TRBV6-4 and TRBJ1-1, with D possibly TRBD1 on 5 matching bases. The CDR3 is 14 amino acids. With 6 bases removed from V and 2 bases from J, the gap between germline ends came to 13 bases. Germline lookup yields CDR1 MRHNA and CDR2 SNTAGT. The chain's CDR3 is CASSEHTGNTEAFF. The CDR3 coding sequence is TGTGCCAGCAGCGAACACACAGGAAACACTGAAGCTTTCTTT.

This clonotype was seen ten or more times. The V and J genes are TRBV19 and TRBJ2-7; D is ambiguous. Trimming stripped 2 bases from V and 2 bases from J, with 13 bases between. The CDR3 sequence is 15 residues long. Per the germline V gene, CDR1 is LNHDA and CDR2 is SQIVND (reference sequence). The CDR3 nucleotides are TGTGCCAGTAGTATAAGCCGTTCGAGCCCCTACGAGCAGTACTTC. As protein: CASSISRSSPYEQYF. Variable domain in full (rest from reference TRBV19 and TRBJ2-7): DGGITQSPKYLFRKEGQNVTLSCEQNLNHDAMYWYRQDPGQGLRLIYYSQIVNDFQKGDIAEGYSVSREKKESFPLTVTSAQKNPTAFYLCASSISRSSPYEQYFGPGTRLTVT.